This passage covers 21 T cell receptor beta chains from one sample sequenced in a study of vaccination and CD4 T cells after COVID-19. Their antigens remain unidentified. Treatment in this sample: roughly 11-day PBMC culture with coronavirus spike peptide pools or control peptides (ViraFEST assay). At the Johns Hopkins FTIC core, DNA taken from cultured CD4+ T cells was sequenced by way of the Oncomine TCR Beta short-read assay. TCRdb re-called the PCR reads through MiXCR, storing one row per CDR3 protein. Of around 12,000 distinct CDR3 sequences in the sample, 40% to 45% were seen once. The sequenced sample was CD4+ T cells from blood, cultured in vitro, obtained after SARS-CoV-2 vaccination. The receptors shown here come from a human donor who had recovered from COVID-19.

About this clonotype itself: At one end the junction does not follow the germline gene, possibly because of a read error. The chain carries TRBV20-1 and TRBJ2-1; weak D call: TRBD1 (6 bases). Germline V CDR1 and CDR2: DFQATT, SNEGSKA (reference sequence). The CDR3 is 11 residues long. CDR3 coding DNA: TGCAGTGCTAGGGGGGACAATGGGCAGTTCTTC. This encodes CSARGDNGQFF.

This clonotype was detected only a few times. This chain joins TRBV11-3 and TRBJ1-1, with 11 bases aligning to TRBD1. The CDR3 contains 14 residues. Germline CDR1 reads SGHNT; CDR2 reads YENEEA. The J segment lost 7 bases and the V segment lost 3 bases, leaving 4 bases of the junction unmatched. CDR3 nucleotides: TGTGCCAGCAGCTTCGGACAGGGGGCGGATGAAGCTTTCTTT. Translating gives CASSFGQGADEAFF.

The chain links TRBV6-2 or TRBV6-3 to TRBJ1-5, with TRBD1 identical over 7 bases. The germline V gene has CDR1 MNHEY and CDR2 SVGEGT. The CDR3 totals 16 residues. V trimming: 2 bases; J trimming: 4 bases; junction bases outside the gene matches: 8. CDR3 in amino acids: CASSYPTGLRNQPQHF. The CDR3 DNA follows: TGTGCCAGCAGTTACCCGACAGGGTTGAGGAATCAGCCCCAGCATTTT.

This clonotype turned up a few times. This chain joins TRBV6-1 and TRBJ1-5; D uncertain. The CDR3 contains 16 residues. Germline loops: CDR1 MNHNS, CDR2 SASEGT. V gave up 5 bases and J gave up 2 bases, with 16 bases separating them. The CDR3: CASSLNRDKGNQPQHF. The CDR3 DNA follows: TGTGCCAGCAGTCTAAATCGAGATAAGGGCAATCAGCCCCAGCATTTT.

The chain carries TRBV6-2 or TRBV6-3 and TRBJ2-7; 7 nucleotides line up with TRBD2. The CDR3 covers 16 residues. Germline CDR1 is MNHEY and CDR2 is SVGEGT. V gave up 1 base and J gave up 4 bases; unmatched junction bases: 10. The CDR3 spells CASSYYPGRTRYEQYF. CDR3 DNA sequence: TGTGCCAGCAGTTACTATCCCGGGAGGACACGGTACGAGCAGTACTTC.

Judged by abundance, this clonotype is large. The chain links TRBV6-1 to TRBJ1-1; unclear D gene. The V end was cut by 5 bases, the J end by 0 bases, with 4 bases between. The CDR3 has 12 residues. The V gene's germline CDR1 is MNHNS and CDR2 SASEGT. The CDR3 here is CASSTMNTEAFF. The DNA of the CDR3 is TGTGCCAGCAGTACAATGAACACTGAAGCTTTCTTT.

This chain joins TRBV20-1 and TRBJ2-1; 8 nucleotides match TRBD1. Germline CDR1 DFQATT, CDR2 SNEGSKA (reference sequence). The V gene end was trimmed by 6 bases and the J gene end by 8 bases; junction bases not matched to a gene: 9. The CDR3 has 13 residues. The CDR3 nucleotides are TGCAGTGCCGCAAGGACAGGGATGGATGAGCAGTTCTTC. This codes for CSAARTGMDEQFF.

J is TRBJ2-7 and V is TRBV10-1; possible D gene TRBD2, 6 bases. Germline assignment: CDR1 WNHNN and CDR2 SYGVQD (reference sequence). The ends were cut back, 4 bases at V and 3 bases at J, with 13 bases in the middle. CDR3 length equals 14 residues. CDR3 sequence: CASSAEGLRYEQYF. As DNA, the CDR3 is TGCGCCAGCAGTGCGGAGGGACTCCGCTACGAGCAGTACTTC.

The CDR3 is CASSLRQGPLNTEAFF. CDR3 nucleotides: TGTGCCAGCAGCCTAAGACAGGGACCTCTGAACACTGAAGCTTTCTTT. This chain uses TRBV6-1 with TRBJ1-1; 7 nucleotides agree with TRBD1. The CDR3 runs 16 residues. J was trimmed by 0 bases and V by 6 bases; bases with no gene match: 10. Germline V gives CDR1 MNHNS, CDR2 SASEGT.

The chain employs TRBV6-1 and TRBJ2-1; 12 positions match TRBD2. This CDR3 comprises 15 residues. From germline, CDR1 is MNHNS and CDR2 SASEGT. The V gene end was trimmed by 5 bases and the J gene end by 8 bases; junction bases not matched to a gene: 7. The CDR3 spells CASSPLTSGSYEQFF. CDR3 DNA: TGTGCCAGCAGTCCTCTGACTAGCGGGAGTTATGAGCAGTTCTTC.

This clonotype has only a few counts. The rearrangement uses TRBV7-6 and TRBJ1-2; D remains unclear. The V end lost 3 bases, the J end lost 3 bases, and 11 bases lay between the germline ends. This CDR3 region has 14 residues. CDR1 and CDR2 (germline): SGHVS, FNYEAQ. CDR3 protein: CASSFLSGDYGYTF. CDR3 in DNA: TGTGCCAGCAGCTTCCTCTCAGGAGACTATGGCTACACCTTC.

This chain links TRBV28 with TRBJ2-1, with 7 bases matching TRBD2. V shed 2 bases, J shed 8 bases, and the junction held 15 bases outside the gene matches. CDR1 MDHEN and CDR2 SYDVKM come from the germline V gene. The CDR3 covers 17 residues. CDR3 amino acids: CASSLIASSGKGDEQFF. CDR3 coding DNA: TGTGCCAGCAGTTTAATTGCGTCTAGCGGTAAAGGGGATGAGCAGTTCTTC.

The rearrangement uses TRBV27 and TRBJ1-1; no clear D gene. Trimming took 6 bases from V and 9 from J, leaving 23 bases between them. The CDR3 sequence is 15 residues long. Germline CDR1 and CDR2: MNHEY and SMNVEV (reference sequence). In nucleotides, the CDR3 is TGTGCCAGCAGACACGCCCCTCCCGGGGATGGAAAAGCTTTCTTT. Translated, it gives CASRHAPPGDGKAFF.

J is TRBJ2-4 and V is TRBV6-2 or TRBV6-3, with D maybe TRBD1 (5 bases). The CDR3 consists of 11 residues. With 8 bases removed from V and 8 bases from J, the gap between germline ends came to 10 bases. Germline V lookup: CDR1 MNHEY, CDR2 SVGEGT. The CDR3 protein is CASGAHDIQYF. DNA for the CDR3: TGTGCCAGCGGGGCCCACGACATTCAGTACTTC.

The gene calls are TRBV5-6 and TRBJ1-2; D not resolved. The CDR3 runs 14 residues. In germline, CDR1 is SGHDT, CDR2 YYEEEE. Trimming cost V 1 base and J 4 bases, with 11 bases left between them. CDR3 sequence reads: CASSLRGWGYGYTF. In nucleotides, the CDR3 is TGTGCCAGCAGCTTGCGGGGTTGGGGCTATGGCTACACCTTC. The full variable domain, in which reference TRBV5-6 and TRBJ1-2 provide the parts outside the CDR3, is DAGVTQSPTHLIKTRGQQVTLRCSPKSGHDTVSWYQQALGQGPQFIFQYYEEEERQRGNFPDRFSGHQFPNYSSELNVNALLLGDSALYLCASSLRGWGYGYTFGSGTRLTVV.

This clonotype was seen a single time. This sequence joins TRBV12-3 or TRBV12-4 and TRBJ2-1; 7 nucleotides match TRBD2. The CDR3 length is 14 residues. V shed 7 bases, J shed 5 bases, and the junction held 8 bases outside the gene matches. The CDR3 loop reads CASTFRGRDNEQFF. The CDR3, as DNA: TGTGCCAGCACTTTTCGGGGGAGGGACAATGAGCAGTTCTTC.

In its sample, this clonotype was seen a few times. This chain joins TRBV18 and TRBJ2-7; TRBD1 aligns across 9 bases. The CDR3 contains 16 residues. The V gene's germline CDR1 is KGHSH and CDR2 LQKENI. After removal of 2 bases from V and 2 bases from J, the junction contained 7 bases not matched to a gene. The CDR3, as DNA: TGTGCCAGCTCACCAAGGGGACAGGGTCACACCTACGAGCAGTACTTC. Residues: CASSPRGQGHTYEQYF. Drawing the rest from reference TRBV18 and TRBJ2-7, the complete variable domain is NAGVMQNPRHLVRRRGQEARLRCSPMKGHSHVYWYRQLPEEGLKFMVYLQKENIIDESGMPKERFSAEFPKEGPSILRIQQVVRGDSAAYFCASSPRGQGHTYEQYFGPGTRLTVT.

This sequence joins TRBV27 and TRBJ2-6; D not resolved. In germline, CDR1 is MNHEY, CDR2 SMNVEV (reference sequence). CDR3 length: 16 residues. Trimming left V 3 bases short and J 0 bases short, with 9 bases between. CDR3 DNA: TGTGCCAGCAGTTTTACTACGAGCTCTGGGGCCAACGTCCTGACTTTC. Residues: CASSFTTSSGANVLTF.

Worth noting for this clonotype: A read error may be the cause here, since a much bigger clone is one base away. V gene TRBV7-7 combines with J gene TRBJ2-5; D remains unclear. The CDR3 length is 15 residues. Germline CDR1 is SSHAT and CDR2 is FNYEAQ (reference sequence). DNA for the CDR3: TGTGCTAGCAGCCCTATGGGTCATATCCTAGAGACCCAGTACTTC. It encodes CASSPMGHILETQYF.

J is TRBJ2-5 and V is TRBV20-1; either TRBD1 or TRBD2 may supply D (5 bases each). CDR1 and CDR2 from the germline V gene are DFQATT and SNEGSKA (reference sequence). Trimming took off 6 bases at V and 7 bases at J, with 21 bases between the two ends. The CDR3 is made up of 14 amino acids. The CDR3 spells CSAGPRGFELTQYF. DNA of the CDR3: TGCAGTGCCGGCCCCCGGGGCTTCGAATTGACCCAGTACTTC.

This clonotype was seen a few times. This sequence joins TRBV6-1 and TRBJ2-7; D uncertain. The CDR3 is made up of 13 amino acids. Trimming took 5 bases from V and 2 from J, leaving 10 bases between them. Germline loops: CDR1 MNHNS, CDR2 SASEGT. The CDR3, as DNA: TGTGCCAGCAGTAACCCCGTTACCTACGAGCAGTACTTC. Protein product: CASSNPVTYEQYF.